One and the same sample provided the 5 T cell receptor beta chains below, sequenced in a study of cytomegalovirus exposure and HLA in healthy donors (dated by TCRdb to the late 2010s). Receptor amplification or capture employed the immunoSEQ multiplex PCR assay. For the multiplex PCR, a mixture combining 60 forward primers for TCR Vbeta segments and 13 reverse primers for TCR Jbeta segments was used. TCRdb carries this immuneACCESS record with in-frame sequences only. Its versions omit some clonotypes, under half of them owing to an unresolved V gene in the studies checked, with the rest unexplained. Across this sample there are some 190,000 clones, with over 80% seen only once. The ten largest make up approximately 1.2% of the sample. The source material was PBMCs. The receptors come from a boy younger than 10 in good health and CMV-seronegative.

The V gene is TRBV27, the J gene TRBJ1-5; possibly TRBD1 for D (6 bases). The CDR3 runs to 15 residues. Trimming left V 8 bases short and J 3 bases short, with 17 bases between. Germline CDR1 and CDR2: MNHEY and SMNVEV (reference sequence). The CDR3 reads CASGPRGQINQPQHF. CDR3 sequence (DNA): TGTGCCAGCGGACCCAGAGGACAGATCAATCAGCCCCAGCATTTT.

J is TRBJ1-6 and V is TRBV19; tentative D call: TRBD1 (5 bases). The CDR3 has 13 residues. With 1 base removed from V and 7 bases from J, the gap between germline ends came to 5 bases. The germline V gene encodes CDR1 LNHDA and CDR2 SQIVND (reference sequence). The CDR3 DNA reads TGTGCCAGTAGTATAGGACAGAATTCACCCCTCCACTTT. It encodes CASSIGQNSPLHF.

The chain couples TRBV19 to TRBJ1-1, with 8 bases matching TRBD1. Unmatched junction bases numbered 5, after V lost 7 bases and J lost 4 bases. In germline, CDR1 is LNHDA, CDR2 SQIVND (reference sequence). This CDR3 is built from 13 residues. The CDR3: CASTKTGGTEAFF. As DNA, the CDR3 is TGTGCCAGTACCAAAACAGGGGGCACTGAAGCTTTCTTT.

In this sample, this clone turned up a few times. This chain uses TRBV27 with TRBJ1-6; maybe TRBD1 (5 bases). The CDR3 has 14 residues. Per germline, CDR1 MNHEY and CDR2 SMNVEV (reference sequence). The V and J ends lost 2 bases and 7 bases respectively, with 9 bases between them. The CDR3 coding sequence is TGTGCCAGCAGTTTACTACAGGTGAATTCACCCCTCCACTTT. It encodes CASSLLQVNSPLHF.

The rearrangement links TRBV6-5 to TRBJ1-1; TRBD1 agrees at 7 bases. V shed 5 bases and J 7 bases; nucleotides not matched to a gene: 10. The CDR3 covers 14 residues. CDR1 and CDR2 (germline): MNHEY, SVGAGI. CDR3 nucleotide sequence: TGTGCCAGCAGTCGACGACAGGGATGGGGTGAAGCTTTCTTT. Translation gives CASSRRQGWGEAFF.